This note documents a single TCR beta chain sequence. No antigen is known for it. Base-call qualities are not available, and no considerably larger clone is one nucleotide away. These data originate in a study of blood T cell repertoires in COVID-19 (dated by TCRdb to about 2020). A note on the overall study: Samples from collaborators originated in the United States, Italy and Spain and spanned both the acute and convalescent phases of COVID-19. The prospective study material was composed of cDNA or gDNA derived from T cells, B-cell-depleted T cells, or PBMCs. Deeply sampled blood TCRbeta repertoires from subjects exposed to, actively infected with, or recovered from COVID-19 were included in the dataset. The repertoires were released in a freely available public database intended as a resource for research on the immune response to SARS-CoV-2. The samples were drawn from the first 160 participants of the ongoing ImmuneRACE study and from more than 1,000 subjects provided by 6 global collaborators. Nearly every sample came with metadata listing a de-identified subject ID, COVID-19 status, age in years and sex. Where available, HLA class I and class II types were obtained from metadata supplied by the sample provider rather than from assay-based typing.

TCRbeta CDR3 regions were amplified from genomic DNA using the immunoSEQ Assay, a bias-controlled multiplex PCR. The source study handled its data this way. The number of nucleated cells in each sample was estimated by amplification of reference gene primers within the assay. Sequence reads were collapsed and filtered to measure the absolute abundance of every unique TCRbeta CDR3 rearrangement. For each sample, productive Simpson clonality was calculated as the square root of Simpson's diversity index across productive rearrangements. The source is immuneACCESS, and TCRdb retained only in-frame sequences with V and J called. Part of the clones is not carried over; for the studies checked, unresolved V genes explain less than half of this, and the remainder is unexplained. V and J calls and clone size are as listed in that table; D and trimming were resolved from the DNA. Present in this sample are 55,000 to 75,000 clones, approximately 72% of which were seen just once. The leading ten clones occupy around 4.9% of the sample.

The full study reports these points: The quantity of clinical and demographic metadata differed by source and by participant and was supplied without curation.

One collaborating source in Seattle enrolled patients while the patients were actively infected and followed the patients over time throughout the course of disease. Collaborating institutions collected whole blood in K2EDTA tubes following their own protocols. For TCRbeta analysis, collaborator samples were shipped as frozen whole blood, as isolated PBMCs, or as DNA extracted from either sample type. The CDR3 covers 16 residues, taking in both the cysteine and the phenylalanine. The kept DNA is CDR3 alone, 48 bases in frame from the first base. Trimming costs V 5 bases and J 1 base, and their ends lie 17 bases apart. CDR1 and CDR2, per the germline V gene, are SGHAT and FQNNGV.

Recombination joined TRBV11-2 with TRBJ2-5, with TRBD2 perhaps the D gene, on 7 matching bases. The sequence was collected from a woman in her 70s with COVID-19, enrolled during active disease. Sequenced input: peripheral blood. The nucleotide sequence reads as follows: TGTGCCAGCAGCCCTAGGGGGGGCCTTACCCAAGAGACCCAGTACTTC. This gives the protein CASSPRGGLTQETQYF.